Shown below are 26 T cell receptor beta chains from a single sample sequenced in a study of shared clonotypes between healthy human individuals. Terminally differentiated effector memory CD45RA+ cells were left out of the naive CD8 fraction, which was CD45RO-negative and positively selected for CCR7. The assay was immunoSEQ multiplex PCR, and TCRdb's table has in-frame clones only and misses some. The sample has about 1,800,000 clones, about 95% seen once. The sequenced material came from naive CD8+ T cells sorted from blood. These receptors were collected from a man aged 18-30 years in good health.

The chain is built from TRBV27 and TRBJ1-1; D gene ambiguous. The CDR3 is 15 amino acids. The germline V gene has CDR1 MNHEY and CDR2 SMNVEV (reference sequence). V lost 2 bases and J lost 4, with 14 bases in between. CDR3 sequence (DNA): TGTGCCAGCAGTTTAGAAGGGATGGGAATCACTGAAGCTTTCTTT. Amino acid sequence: CASSLEGMGITEAFF.

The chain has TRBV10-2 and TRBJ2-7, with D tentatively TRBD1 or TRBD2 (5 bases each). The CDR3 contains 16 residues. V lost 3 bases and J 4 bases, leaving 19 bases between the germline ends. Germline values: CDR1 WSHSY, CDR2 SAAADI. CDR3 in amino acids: CASSDIWAGPGYEQYF. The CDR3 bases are TGCGCCAGCAGTGACATTTGGGCGGGCCCAGGGTACGAGCAGTACTTC.

This chain's CDR3 is CASSIEGTAETYEQYF. As DNA, the CDR3 is TGTGCCAGTAGTATAGAAGGGACAGCCGAGACCTACGAGCAGTACTTC. This chain links TRBV19 with TRBJ2-7; 7 bases fit TRBD1. The germline V gene has CDR1 LNHDA and CDR2 SQIVND (reference sequence). V lost 0 bases to trimming and J lost 2 bases; unmatched junction nucleotides: 7. The CDR3 is made up of 16 amino acids.

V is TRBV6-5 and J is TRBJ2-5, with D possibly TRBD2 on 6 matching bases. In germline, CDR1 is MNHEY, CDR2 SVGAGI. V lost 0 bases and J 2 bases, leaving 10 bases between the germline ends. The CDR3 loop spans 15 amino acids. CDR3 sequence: CASSYSASAQETQYF. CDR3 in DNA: TGTGCCAGCAGTTACTCGGCTAGCGCACAAGAGACCCAGTACTTC.

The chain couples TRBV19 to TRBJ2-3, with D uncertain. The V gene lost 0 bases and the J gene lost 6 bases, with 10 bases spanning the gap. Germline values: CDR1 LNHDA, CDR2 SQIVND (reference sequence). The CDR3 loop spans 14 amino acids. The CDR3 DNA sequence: TGTGCCAGTAGTATAGATTTAGAGGTTGATACGCAGTATTTT. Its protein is CASSIDLEVDTQYF. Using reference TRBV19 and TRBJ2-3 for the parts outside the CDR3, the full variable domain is DGGITQSPKYLFRKEGQNVTLSCEQNLNHDAMYWYRQDPGQGLRLIYYSQIVNDFQKGDIAEGYSVSREKKESFPLTVTSAQKNPTAFYLCASSIDLEVDTQYFGPGTRLTVL.

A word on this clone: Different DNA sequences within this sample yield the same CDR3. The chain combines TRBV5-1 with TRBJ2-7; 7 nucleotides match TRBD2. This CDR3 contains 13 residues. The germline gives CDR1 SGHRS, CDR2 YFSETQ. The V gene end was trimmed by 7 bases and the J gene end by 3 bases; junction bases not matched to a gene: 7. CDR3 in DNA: TGCGCCAGCGCAATCGGGGGGAGCTACGAGCAGTACTTC. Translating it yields CASAIGGSYEQYF. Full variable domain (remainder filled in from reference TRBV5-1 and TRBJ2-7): KAGVTQTPRYLIKTRGQQVTLSCSPISGHRSVSWYQQTPGQGLQFLFEYFSETQRNKGNFPGRFSGRQFSNSRSEMNVSTLELGDSALYLCASAIGGSYEQYFGPGTRLTVT.

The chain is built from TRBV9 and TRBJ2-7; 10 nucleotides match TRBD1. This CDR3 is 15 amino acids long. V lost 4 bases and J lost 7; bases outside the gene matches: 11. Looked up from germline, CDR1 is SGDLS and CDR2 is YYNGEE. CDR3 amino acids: CASSPGQGSRWEQYF. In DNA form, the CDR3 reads TGTGCCAGCAGCCCGGGACAGGGGTCCCGTTGGGAGCAGTACTTC. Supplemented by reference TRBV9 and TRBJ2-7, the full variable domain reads DSGVTQTPKHLITATGQRVTLRCSPRSGDLSVYWYQQSLDQGLQFLIQYYNGEERAKGNILERFSAQQFPDLHSELNLSSLELGDSALYFCASSPGQGSRWEQYFGPGTRLTVT.

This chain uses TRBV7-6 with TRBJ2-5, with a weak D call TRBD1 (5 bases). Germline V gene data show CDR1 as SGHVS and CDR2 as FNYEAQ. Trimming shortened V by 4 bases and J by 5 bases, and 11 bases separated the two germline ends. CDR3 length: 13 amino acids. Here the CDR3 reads CASSSGILETQYF. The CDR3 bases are TGTGCCAGCAGCTCAGGGATCCTGGAGACCCAGTACTTC.

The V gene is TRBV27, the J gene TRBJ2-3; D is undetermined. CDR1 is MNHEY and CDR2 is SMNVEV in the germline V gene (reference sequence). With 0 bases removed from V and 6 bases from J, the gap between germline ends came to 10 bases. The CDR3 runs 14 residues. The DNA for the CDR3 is TGTGCCAGCAGTTTATCGACTGGTGGCGATACGCAGTATTTT. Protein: CASSLSTGGDTQYF.

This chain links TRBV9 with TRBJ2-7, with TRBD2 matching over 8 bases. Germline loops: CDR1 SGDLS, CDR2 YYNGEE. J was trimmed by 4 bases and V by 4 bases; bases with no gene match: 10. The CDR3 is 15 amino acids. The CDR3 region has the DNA TGTGCCAGCAGCCCCTCGAGCGGGAGTAGGTACGAGCAGTACTTC. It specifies CASSPSSGSRYEQYF.

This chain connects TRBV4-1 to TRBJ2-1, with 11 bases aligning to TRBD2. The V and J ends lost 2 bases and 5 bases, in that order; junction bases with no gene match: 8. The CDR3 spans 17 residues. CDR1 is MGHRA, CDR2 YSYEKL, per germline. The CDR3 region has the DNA TGCGCCAGCAGCCAACGCATACTAGCGGGAGCGAACAATGAGCAGTTCTTC. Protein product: CASSQRILAGANNEQFF.

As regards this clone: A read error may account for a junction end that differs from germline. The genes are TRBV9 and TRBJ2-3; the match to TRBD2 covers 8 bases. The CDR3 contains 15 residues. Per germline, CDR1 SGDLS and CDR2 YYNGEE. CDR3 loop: CASSVAGGATHTQYF. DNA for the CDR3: TGTGCCAGCAGCGTAGCGGGAGGGGCCACACATACGCAGTATTTT.

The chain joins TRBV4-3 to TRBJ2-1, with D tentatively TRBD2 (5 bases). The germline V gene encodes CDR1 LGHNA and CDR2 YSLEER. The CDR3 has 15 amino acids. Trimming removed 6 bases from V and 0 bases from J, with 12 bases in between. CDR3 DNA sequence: TGCGCCAGCAGGAGGCGGGCCGACTCCTACAATGAGCAGTTCTTC. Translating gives CASRRRADSYNEQFF.

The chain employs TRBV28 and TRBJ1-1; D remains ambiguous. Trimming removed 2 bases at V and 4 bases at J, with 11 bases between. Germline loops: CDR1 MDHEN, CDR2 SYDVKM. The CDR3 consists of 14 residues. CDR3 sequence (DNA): TGTGCCAGCAGTTTAATTCCAACCCCCACTGAAGCTTTCTTT. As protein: CASSLIPTPTEAFF.

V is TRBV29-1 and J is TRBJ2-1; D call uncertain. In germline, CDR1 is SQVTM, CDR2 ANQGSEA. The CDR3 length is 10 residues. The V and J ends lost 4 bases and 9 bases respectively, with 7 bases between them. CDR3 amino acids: CSVADSEQFF. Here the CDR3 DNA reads TGCAGCGTTGCTGATAGTGAGCAGTTCTTC.

CDR3 sequence: CASRGMGEEGYEQYF. The DNA for the CDR3 is TGTGCCAGCAGGGGGATGGGGGAAGAGGGGTACGAGCAGTACTTC. The chain couples TRBV6-5 to TRBJ2-7; D is perhaps TRBD1 or TRBD2 (5 bases each). Trimming left V 6 bases short and J 4 bases short, with 19 bases between. CDR1 is MNHEY and CDR2 is SVGAGI in the germline V gene. This CDR3 is built from 15 residues.

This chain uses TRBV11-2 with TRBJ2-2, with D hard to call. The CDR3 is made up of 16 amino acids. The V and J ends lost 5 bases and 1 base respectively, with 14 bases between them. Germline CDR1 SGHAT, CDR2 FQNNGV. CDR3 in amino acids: CASSTEVTLNTGELFF. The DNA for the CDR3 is TGTGCCAGCAGCACAGAGGTGACACTGAACACCGGGGAGCTGTTTTTT.

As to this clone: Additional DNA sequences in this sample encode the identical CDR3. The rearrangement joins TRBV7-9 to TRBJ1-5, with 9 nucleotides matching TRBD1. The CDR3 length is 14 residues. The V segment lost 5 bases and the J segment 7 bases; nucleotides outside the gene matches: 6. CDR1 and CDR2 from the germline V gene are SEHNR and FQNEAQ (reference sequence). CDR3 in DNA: TGTGCCAGCAGCCTGGGGACAGGGAACCAGCCCCAGCATTTT. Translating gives CASSLGTGNQPQHF.

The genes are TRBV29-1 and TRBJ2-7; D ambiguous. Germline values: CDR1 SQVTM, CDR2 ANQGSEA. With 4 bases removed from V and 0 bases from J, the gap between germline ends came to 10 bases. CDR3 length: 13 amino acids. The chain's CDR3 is CSVVYSSSYEQYF. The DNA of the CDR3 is TGCAGCGTTGTGTACAGTAGCTCCTACGAGCAGTACTTC.

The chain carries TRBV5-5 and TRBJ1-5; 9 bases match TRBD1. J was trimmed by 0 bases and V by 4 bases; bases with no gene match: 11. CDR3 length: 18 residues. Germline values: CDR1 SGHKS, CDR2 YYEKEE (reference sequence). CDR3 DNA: TGTGCCAGCAGCAGTGATCCTAACAGGGGGCTTAGCAATCAGCCCCAGCATTTT. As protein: CASSSDPNRGLSNQPQHF.

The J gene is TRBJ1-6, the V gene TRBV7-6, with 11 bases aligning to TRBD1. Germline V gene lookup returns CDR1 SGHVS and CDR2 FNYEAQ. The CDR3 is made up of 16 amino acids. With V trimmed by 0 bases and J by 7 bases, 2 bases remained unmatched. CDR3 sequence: CASSLAGQGGNSPLHF. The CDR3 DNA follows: TGTGCCAGCAGCTTAGCGGGACAGGGGGGCAATTCACCCCTCCACTTT.

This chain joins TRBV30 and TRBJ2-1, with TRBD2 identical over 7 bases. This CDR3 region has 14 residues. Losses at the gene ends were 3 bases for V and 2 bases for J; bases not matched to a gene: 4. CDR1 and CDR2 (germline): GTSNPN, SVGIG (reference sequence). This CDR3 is CAWSPGTTYNEQFF. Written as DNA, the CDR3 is TGTGCCTGGAGCCCCGGGACTACCTACAATGAGCAGTTCTTC.

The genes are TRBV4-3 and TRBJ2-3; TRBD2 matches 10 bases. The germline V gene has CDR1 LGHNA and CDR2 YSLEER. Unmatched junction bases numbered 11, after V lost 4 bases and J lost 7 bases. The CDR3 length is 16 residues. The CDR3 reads CASSPLSGRAENTQYF. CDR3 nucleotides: TGCGCCAGCAGCCCCCTAAGCGGGAGGGCCGAAAATACGCAGTATTTT.

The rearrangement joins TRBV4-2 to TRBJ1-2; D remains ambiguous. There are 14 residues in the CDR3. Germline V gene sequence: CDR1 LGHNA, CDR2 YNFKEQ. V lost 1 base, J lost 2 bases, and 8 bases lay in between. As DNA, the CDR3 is TGTGCCAGCAGCCAAGTTACAGAGAACTATGGCTACACCTTC. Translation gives CASSQVTENYGYTF.

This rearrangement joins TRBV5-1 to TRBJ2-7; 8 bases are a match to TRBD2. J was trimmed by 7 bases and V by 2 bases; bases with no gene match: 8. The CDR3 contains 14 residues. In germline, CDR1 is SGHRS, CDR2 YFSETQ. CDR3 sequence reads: CASSFTAGAVEQYF. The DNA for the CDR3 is TGCGCCAGCAGCTTTACAGCGGGAGCCGTAGAGCAGTACTTC.

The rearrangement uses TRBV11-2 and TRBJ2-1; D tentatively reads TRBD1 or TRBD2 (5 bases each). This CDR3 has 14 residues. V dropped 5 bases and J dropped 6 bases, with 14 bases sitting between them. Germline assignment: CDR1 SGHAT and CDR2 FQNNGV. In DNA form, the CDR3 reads TGTGCCAGCAGCGTTAATGGGGACCGCAATGAGCAGTTCTTC. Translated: CASSVNGDRNEQFF.